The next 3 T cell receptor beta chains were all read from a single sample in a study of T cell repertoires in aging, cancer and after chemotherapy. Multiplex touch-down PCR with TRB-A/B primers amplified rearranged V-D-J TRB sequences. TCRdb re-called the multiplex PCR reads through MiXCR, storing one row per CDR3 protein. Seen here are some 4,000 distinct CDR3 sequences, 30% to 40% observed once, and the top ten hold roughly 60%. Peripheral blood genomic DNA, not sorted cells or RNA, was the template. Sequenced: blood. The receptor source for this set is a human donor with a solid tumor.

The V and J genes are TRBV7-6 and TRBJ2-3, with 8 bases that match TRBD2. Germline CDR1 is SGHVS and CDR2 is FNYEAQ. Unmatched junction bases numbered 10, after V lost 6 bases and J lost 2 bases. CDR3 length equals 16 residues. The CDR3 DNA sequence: TGTGCCAGCAGGAGGGAACTAGCGGTGAACACAGATACGCAGTATTTT. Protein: CASRRELAVNTDTQYF.

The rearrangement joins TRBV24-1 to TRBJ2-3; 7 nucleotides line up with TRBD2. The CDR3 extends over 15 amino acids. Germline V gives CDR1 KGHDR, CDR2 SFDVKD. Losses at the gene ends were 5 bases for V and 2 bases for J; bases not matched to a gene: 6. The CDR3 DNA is TGTGCCACCAGTGCCGACGGGGGGACCACAGATACGCAGTATTTT. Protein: CATSADGGTTDTQYF.

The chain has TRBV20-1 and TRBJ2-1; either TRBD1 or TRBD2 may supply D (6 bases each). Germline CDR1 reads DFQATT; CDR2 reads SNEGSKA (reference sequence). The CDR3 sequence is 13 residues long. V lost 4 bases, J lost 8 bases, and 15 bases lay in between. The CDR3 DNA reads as TGCAGTGCTACAATGGGGGCGGGGCATGAGCAGTTCTTC. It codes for CSATMGAGHEQFF.